These 16 T cell receptor beta chains were sequenced from one sample in a study of T cell changes during pregnancy in multiple sclerosis. The protocol was immunoSEQ multiplex PCR, while the TCRdb copy is restricted to in-frame clones and leaves out a portion. The repertoire holds 40,000 to 50,000 clones, with roughly 87% as singletons. The sequencing here drew on CD4+ T cells from peripheral blood mononuclear cells, taken in the first trimester of pregnancy. The source is a female donor with multiple sclerosis, enrolled in a pregnancy study.

The chain uses TRBV18 and TRBJ2-1; D is uncertain. The CDR3 is 16 residues long. Trimming pared 1 base from V and 7 bases from J, leaving 17 bases between. Germline V gives CDR1 KGHSH, CDR2 LQKENI. CDR3 nucleotides: TGTGCCAGCTCACCACAAACTCCCCGCGTGAGGAATGAGCAGTTCTTC. It specifies CASSPQTPRVRNEQFF. Using reference TRBV18 and TRBJ2-1 for the parts outside the CDR3, the full variable domain is NAGVMQNPRHLVRRRGQEARLRCSPMKGHSHVYWYRQLPEEGLKFMVYLQKENIIDESGMPKERFSAEFPKEGPSILRIQQVVRGDSAAYFCASSPQTPRVRNEQFFGPGTRLTVL.

The chain combines TRBV11-2 with TRBJ2-5; 10 bases agree with TRBD2. The germline gives CDR1 SGHAT, CDR2 FQNNGV. This CDR3 contains 19 residues. The trim removed 1 base at V and 2 bases at J, leaving 13 bases unmatched. The CDR3 protein is CASSLVFLAGVGRQETQYF. CDR3 nucleotide sequence: TGTGCCAGCAGCTTAGTGTTCCTAGCGGGAGTAGGGAGGCAAGAGACCCAGTACTTC.

This chain links TRBV28 with TRBJ2-1; no clear D. Deletions cut 7 bases from V and 8 bases from J, with 18 bases between. This CDR3 has 14 residues. Germline lookup yields CDR1 MDHEN and CDR2 SYDVKM. The CDR3 DNA reads as TGTGCCAGCACCCTACCCGCAATGGGCGATGAGCAGTTCTTC. Translating it yields CASTLPAMGDEQFF.

The rearrangement joins TRBV30 to TRBJ1-1; D unclear. This CDR3 region has 11 residues. Germline V CDR1 and CDR2: GTSNPN, SVGIG (reference sequence). V was clipped by 1 base and J by 10 bases, with 10 bases between them. CDR3: CAWSGASGAFF. Here the CDR3 DNA reads TGTGCCTGGAGTGGGGCTTCCGGAGCTTTCTTT.

V and J are TRBV6-6 and TRBJ2-3; 7 positions match TRBD2. The J segment lost 5 bases and the V segment lost 7 bases, leaving 9 bases of the junction unmatched. Germline assignment: CDR1 MNHNY and CDR2 SVGAGI (reference sequence). The CDR3 is 14 residues long. The CDR3 DNA reads as TGTGCCAGCACGGCGGGAGTTTTTGGAGATACGCAGTATTTT. The encoded protein is CASTAGVFGDTQYF.

The chain is built from TRBV7-7 and TRBJ2-3; D is perhaps TRBD2 (5 bases). V lost 5 bases and J 6 bases, leaving 12 bases between the germline ends. CDR1 and CDR2 from the germline V gene are SSHAT and FNYEAQ (reference sequence). The CDR3 is made up of 13 amino acids. In nucleotides, the CDR3 is TGTGCCAGCAGCCCAGGACTCTCCGATACGCAGTATTTT. This translates into CASSPGLSDTQYF.

The chain couples TRBV5-5 to TRBJ1-2, with D unclear. CDR1 and CDR2 from the germline V gene are SGHKS and YYEKEE (reference sequence). This CDR3 contains 13 residues. The V gene lost 4 bases and the J gene lost 4 bases, with 11 bases spanning the gap. CDR3 bases: TGTGCCAGCAGCGGGGAGCCGGGCTATGGCTACACCTTC. It is translated as CASSGEPGYGYTF.

The rearrangement joins TRBV5-1 to TRBJ2-3; D is ambiguous. The V and J ends lost 3 bases and 1 base respectively, with 9 bases between them. The CDR3 contains 14 residues. CDR1 is SGHRS and CDR2 is YFSETQ in the germline V gene. The DNA of the CDR3 is TGCGCCAGCAGCTACGGTGATGGCACAGATACGCAGTATTTT. This codes for CASSYGDGTDTQYF.

The rearrangement links TRBV5-1 to TRBJ1-1, with 7 bases lining up with TRBD1. V shed 4 bases and J 0 bases; nucleotides not matched to a gene: 6. The CDR3 totals 15 residues. Germline V gene sequence: CDR1 SGHRS, CDR2 YFSETQ. The CDR3 region has the DNA TGCGCCAGCAGCCACCTGACAGGGTTGAACACTGAAGCTTTCTTT. This translates into CASSHLTGLNTEAFF.

The chain's CDR3 is CASSQGGLADLNEQFF. The DNA for the CDR3 is TGCGCCAGCAGCCAAGGAGGACTAGCGGATCTTAATGAGCAGTTCTTC. The chain joins TRBV4-1 to TRBJ2-1; 10 nucleotides match TRBD2. V gave up 1 base and J gave up 7 bases; unmatched junction bases: 7. This CDR3 has 16 amino acids. Germline assignment: CDR1 MGHRA and CDR2 YSYEKL.

In this sample, this clone turned up once. This chain joins TRBV30 and TRBJ2-5, with 7 nucleotides matching TRBD1. The better agreement between TRBJ2-7 and the DNA end casts doubt on the J call. The CDR3 has 15 residues. Germline V gene sequence: CDR1 GTSNPN, CDR2 SVGIG (reference sequence). CDR3 bases: TGTGCCTGGAGCGAAGGATACCGGGACAGCGGCGAGCAGTACTTC. Its translation is CAWSEGYRDSGEQYF.

The chain is built from TRBV5-4 and TRBJ2-5; TRBD2 aligns across 7 bases. The CDR3 is made up of 14 amino acids. V dropped 3 bases and J dropped 0; count of bases not matched to a gene: 2. Germline lookup yields CDR1 SGHNT and CDR2 YYREEE (reference sequence). CDR3 nucleotides: TGTGCCAGCAGCTCCGGACTAGACCAAGAGACCCAGTACTTC. It specifies CASSSGLDQETQYF.

This rearrangement joins TRBV14 to TRBJ2-7; 12 bases agree with TRBD2. From germline, CDR1 is SGHDN and CDR2 FVKESK. The junction had 12 bases not matched to a gene; V was cut back by 0 bases and J by 0 bases. The CDR3 loop spans 20 amino acids. The CDR3 region has the DNA TGTGCCAGCAGCCAAGATTCCAGACTAGCGGGAGCCTTCAGCTCCTACGAGCAGTACTTC. Its protein is CASSQDSRLAGAFSSYEQYF. The full variable domain, in which reference TRBV14 and TRBJ2-7 provide the parts outside the CDR3, is EAGVTQFPSHSVIEKGQTVTLRCDPISGHDNLYWYRRVMGKEIKFLLHFVKESKQDESGMPNNRFLAERTGGTYSTLKVQPAELEDSGVYFCASSQDSRLAGAFSSYEQYFGPGTRLTVT.

The rearrangement joins TRBV5-1 to TRBJ2-7, with 9 bases identical to TRBD2. V was clipped by 0 bases and J by 7 bases; unmatched bases: 8. This CDR3 contains 15 residues. Germline CDR1 SGHRS, CDR2 YFSETQ. CDR3 residues: CASSLGLAVLEEQYF. CDR3 nucleotide sequence: TGCGCCAGCAGCTTGGGACTAGCGGTCTTGGAGGAGCAGTACTTC.

DNA of the CDR3: TGTGCCAGCTCACCACCGACAGGCACCGGGGAGCTGTTTTTT. Translation: CASSPPTGTGELFF. The rearrangement links TRBV18 to TRBJ2-2; D may be TRBD1 (6 bases). Trimming shortened V by 0 bases and J by 4 bases, and 6 bases separated the two germline ends. Germline V gene lookup returns CDR1 KGHSH and CDR2 LQKENI. CDR3 length: 14 residues.

The J gene is TRBJ2-5, the V gene TRBV7-9; 9 bases are a match to TRBD1. The J call could be wrong; TRBJ2-7 is a better fit for the DNA end. CDR1 is SEHNR and CDR2 is FQNEAQ in the germline V gene (reference sequence). This CDR3 region has 14 residues. The CDR3 region has the DNA TGTGCCAGCAGCTACGGGACAGGGAAGGGCGAGCAGTACTTC. Translating gives CASSYGTGKGEQYF.